The clone carrying this TCR beta chain has only a few counts. The antigen remains undetermined. A read error may produce the germline difference seen at one junction end. Germline V gene sequence: CDR1 SGDLS, CDR2 YYNGEE. The CDR3 is 16 amino acids. This entry belongs to a study of blood T cells in healthy people across ages. A second about 7 to 12 cycle PCR used barcoded and J-beta primers. TCRdb re-analysed the 5' RACE reads in MiXCR, keeping a single row per CDR3 protein. The repertoire holds around 1,100,000 distinct CDR3 sequences, around two fifths seen once, with less than 15% in the top ten. Study-level results: Lack of knowledge of donor CMV status possibly confounded expanded clonotype changes.

The TCR was taken from a man aged 18 to 30 in good health. Material for sequencing was blood. V and J are TRBV9 and TRBJ2-3, with D possibly being TRBD1 (6 bases). CDR3 nucleotide sequence: TGTGCCAGCAGCTACCTGGACAGAAGAGAAGGAGATACGCGGTATTTT. Its protein product is CASSYLDRREGDTRYF. The complete variable domain, with remaining parts taken from reference TRBV9 and TRBJ2-3, reads DSGVTQTPKHLITATGQRVTLRCSPRSGDLSVYWYQQSLDQGLQFLIQYYNGEERAKGNILERFSAQQFPDLHSELNLSSLELGDSALYFCASSYLDRREGDTRYFGPGTRLTVL.